The 27 T cell receptor beta chains listed next were all sequenced from one sample in a study of T-cell memory formation after mild COVID-19. TCRdb re-called the 5' RACE reads through MiXCR, storing one row per CDR3 protein. The sample has fewer than 300,000 distinct CDR3 sequences; approximately 15% are singletons. Sequencing input: PBMCs or a T cell subset sorted from them (not recorded which). The source is a man younger than 35 who had mild COVID-19 (a few samples of this study predate the infection). Cell type and time point are not known.

The rearrangement uses TRBV7-3 and TRBJ2-1; D unclear. The V gene lost 2 bases and the J gene lost 0 bases, with 8 bases spanning the gap. This CDR3 region has 15 residues. Per germline, CDR1 SGHTA and CDR2 FQGTGA. The CDR3 spells CASSLGPSSYNEQFF. DNA for the CDR3: TGTGCCAGCAGCTTAGGCCCCAGCTCCTACAATGAGCAGTTCTTC.

The chain links TRBV18 to TRBJ2-2; D call uncertain. The germline V gene encodes CDR1 KGHSH and CDR2 LQKENI. This CDR3 is built from 16 residues. Trimming pared 2 bases from V and 0 bases from J, leaving 10 bases between. In DNA form, the CDR3 reads TGTGCCAGCTCACCAAGGACGGTCGCGAACACCGGGGAGCTGTTTTTT. Protein sequence: CASSPRTVANTGELFF.

In this sample, this clonotype turned up a few times. This chain links TRBV5-1 with TRBJ1-6; D ambiguous. CDR1 and CDR2 from the germline V gene are SGHRS and YFSETQ. Trimming left V 3 bases short and J 9 bases short, with 13 bases between. The CDR3 is 14 amino acids. CDR3 amino acids: CASSSVGGSSPLHF. CDR3 bases: TGCGCCAGCAGCTCGGTGGGAGGTAGTTCACCCCTCCACTTT.

This clonotype was counted a few times. V gene TRBV20-1 combines with J gene TRBJ2-5, with D uncertain. The CDR3 has 10 residues. V lost 3 bases, J lost 5 bases, and 4 bases lay in between. Looked up from germline, CDR1 is DFQATT and CDR2 is SNEGSKA (reference sequence). This CDR3 is CSASPETQYF. CDR3 coding DNA: TGCAGTGCTAGTCCTGAGACCCAGTACTTC.

The chain recombines TRBV29-1 with TRBJ2-4, with a tentative D call TRBD1 (5 bases). This CDR3 spans 11 amino acids. CDR1 is SQVTM, CDR2 ANQGSEA, per germline. V was shortened by 4 bases and J by 9 bases, with 10 bases between the two germline ends. The CDR3 DNA reads as TGCAGCGTTGCCCAGGGTTCCATTCAGTACTTC. This sequence encodes CSVAQGSIQYF.

This clonotype was detected many times. This sequence joins TRBV5-1 and TRBJ1-4; maybe TRBD1 (5 bases). Trimming shortened V by 7 bases and J by 5 bases, and 15 bases separated the two germline ends. Germline V lookup: CDR1 SGHRS, CDR2 YFSETQ. This CDR3 is built from 14 residues. The CDR3: CASRFQGGNEKLFF. The CDR3 nucleotides read TGCGCCAGCCGATTTCAGGGTGGGAATGAAAAACTGTTTTTT.

The chain joins TRBV6-4 to TRBJ1-4; weak D call: TRBD1 (5 bases). CDR1 is MRHNA, CDR2 SNTAGT, per germline. CDR3 size: 20 residues. V gave up 8 bases and J gave up 6 bases, with 34 bases separating them. CDR3 in amino acids: CASGGQISQGREIKDEKLFF. In DNA, the CDR3 is TGTGCCAGCGGAGGACAAATAAGCCAGGGTCGGGAAATAAAAGATGAAAAACTGTTTTTT.

The CDR3 nucleotides are TGTGCCAGCAGCCAAGGTGACAGGCGGAGGAACATTCAGTACTTC. This gives the protein CASSQGDRRRNIQYF. The chain carries TRBV3-1 and TRBJ2-4; D might be TRBD1 (6 bases). This CDR3 contains 15 residues. CDR1 and CDR2 (germline): LGHDT, YNNKEL (reference sequence). The ends were cut back, 1 base at V and 7 bases at J, with 14 bases in the middle. Combining the CDR3 with reference TRBV3-1 and TRBJ2-4 gives the whole variable domain DTAVSQTPKYLVTQMGNDKSIKCEQNLGHDTMYWYKQDSKKFLKIMFSYNNKELIINETVPNRFSPKSPDKAHLNLHINSLELGDSAVYFCASSQGDRRRNIQYFGAGTRLSVL.

This clonotype showed up just a few times. The chain uses TRBV4-3 and TRBJ2-5; D gene uncertain. In germline, CDR1 is LGHNA, CDR2 YSLEER. V lost 0 bases to trimming and J lost 2 bases, with 7 bases between them. This CDR3 has 14 residues. This CDR3 reads CASSQEYSQETQYF. DNA of the CDR3: TGCGCCAGCAGCCAAGAATACAGTCAAGAGACCCAGTACTTC.

This clonotype was found many times. CDR3 coding DNA: TGCGCCAGCAGCCAACTCCCACTCGGAGGGTGGCAGCCCCAGCATTTT. This sequence encodes CASSQLPLGGWQPQHF. V and J are TRBV4-1 and TRBJ1-5; no definite D call. V was cut by 2 bases and J by 7 bases, with 18 bases left in between. CDR1 is MGHRA, CDR2 YSYEKL, per germline. The length of the CDR3 is 16 residues.

The table lists this clonotype with a few counts. The gene calls are TRBV6-5 and TRBJ1-1, with TRBD1 as a possible D gene (6 bases). The germline V and J ends were trimmed by 2 bases and 0 bases, with 10 bases remaining between them. The CDR3 contains 15 residues. CDR1 MNHEY and CDR2 SVGAGI come from the germline V gene. CDR3 amino acids: CASSYGGAVNTEAFF. The CDR3, as DNA: TGTGCCAGCAGTTACGGGGGGGCGGTGAACACTGAAGCTTTCTTT.

There are many counts of this clonotype. The chain recombines TRBV19 with TRBJ2-5; 9 bases map to TRBD2. From germline, CDR1 is LNHDA and CDR2 SQIVND (reference sequence). The ends lost 3 bases at V and 5 bases at J; junction bases unmatched: 10. The CDR3 is 16 amino acids. In nucleotides, the CDR3 is TGTGCCAGTAGTATCCGGAGCGGGGGGCCGTGGGAGACCCAGTACTTC. Its translation: CASSIRSGGPWETQYF.

This clonotype was recorded a few times. This may come from a read error, since a much larger clone is one base off. The chain carries TRBV29-1 and TRBJ1-1, with unresolved D. The germline gives CDR1 SQVTM, CDR2 ANQGSEA. This CDR3 has 10 amino acids. V gave up 4 bases and J gave up 3 bases, with 3 bases separating them. The CDR3 loop is CSVVDTEAFF. As DNA, the CDR3 is TGCAGCGTTGTTGACACTGAAGCTTTCTTT.

This chain uses TRBV3-1 with TRBJ2-1, with a possible D match to TRBD1 (6 bases). V shed 0 bases and J shed 15 bases, with 18 bases lying between them. CDR1 and CDR2 from the germline V gene are LGHDT and YNNKEL (reference sequence). This CDR3 has 14 residues. DNA of the CDR3: TGTGCCAGCAGCCAAGATCGTGTGGGGGCGCGACGGTTCTTC. It encodes CASSQDRVGARRFF.

This clonotype was observed a handful of times. J is TRBJ2-3 and V is TRBV12-3 or TRBV12-4; 11 positions agree with TRBD1. This CDR3 region has 14 residues. With 6 bases clipped from V and 5 bases from J, the junction kept 4 bases outside the gene matches. The CDR3 coding sequence is TGTGCCAGCAGGTGGACAGGGGGCGTAGATACGCAGTATTTT. Encoded protein: CASRWTGGVDTQYF.

The chain links TRBV5-8 to TRBJ2-3; TRBD2 might be the D (6 bases). CDR1 is SGHTS, CDR2 YDEGEE, per germline. Trimming took 1 base from V and 0 from J, leaving 12 bases between them. CDR3 size: 16 residues. The DNA for the CDR3 is TGTGCCAGCAGCTTGATTCCAGGGACTAGCACAGATACGCAGTATTTT. Its translation: CASSLIPGTSTDTQYF.

In this sample, this clonotype turned up a few times. The genes are TRBV6-5 and TRBJ1-1, with 7 nucleotides matching TRBD1. The germline V gene encodes CDR1 MNHEY and CDR2 SVGAGI. The CDR3 totals 14 residues. V shed 0 bases and J 7 bases; nucleotides not matched to a gene: 5. The CDR3 here is CASSYSMGDSEAFF. CDR3 nucleotide sequence: TGTGCCAGCAGTTACTCGATGGGGGACAGTGAAGCTTTCTTT.

This chain joins TRBV20-1 and TRBJ2-3, with 9 bases identical to TRBD2. Germline V CDR1 and CDR2: DFQATT, SNEGSKA (reference sequence). This CDR3 region has 12 residues. CDR3 coding DNA: TGCAGCAAGCGGGGGGGCACAGATACGCAGTATTTT. Translation: CSKRGGTDTQYF.

This clonotype has a handful of counts. The chain joins TRBV4-1 to TRBJ2-3, with D tentatively TRBD2 (5 bases). Per the germline V gene, CDR1 is MGHRA and CDR2 is YSYEKL. V was shortened by 0 bases and J by 3 bases, with 10 bases between the two germline ends. This CDR3 region has 15 residues. The CDR3 here is CASSQDRDRTDTQYF. For the CDR3, the DNA is TGCGCCAGCAGCCAAGACCGGGATCGGACAGATACGCAGTATTTT.

This clonotype came up a few times. This chain joins TRBV29-1 and TRBJ2-5; D is uncertain. The CDR3 contains 11 residues. Germline lookup yields CDR1 SQVTM and CDR2 ANQGSEA. Trimming stripped 0 bases from V and 7 bases from J, with 6 bases between. The CDR3 nucleotides read TGCAGCGTTGAAGATCTCGGGACCCAGTACTTC. Protein sequence: CSVEDLGTQYF.

This clonotype appeared many times. V gene TRBV7-2 combines with J gene TRBJ1-2; D is ambiguous. Between the trimmed V and J ends, which lost 1 base and 4 bases, there was a span of 4 bases. CDR3 length equals 12 residues. From germline, CDR1 is SGHTA and CDR2 FQGNSA. The CDR3 reads CASSLESYGYTF. CDR3 nucleotide sequence: TGTGCCAGCAGCTTAGAGAGCTATGGCTACACCTTC.

This clonotype was observed a few times. The rearrangement uses TRBV25-1 and TRBJ1-1; D is ambiguous. From germline, CDR1 is MGHDK and CDR2 SYGVNS. This CDR3 comprises 14 residues. V lost 0 bases and J 5 bases, leaving 10 bases between the germline ends. This CDR3 reads CASSEYRDGTEAFF. CDR3 DNA: TGTGCCAGCAGTGAATATAGGGATGGGACTGAAGCTTTCTTT.

This clonotype came up many times. The chain links TRBV12-5 to TRBJ2-3, with D perhaps assigned TRBD1 or TRBD2 (5 bases each). CDR1 and CDR2 from the germline V gene are LGHNT and FRNRAP. This CDR3 is 13 amino acids long. V lost 6 bases and J 12 bases, leaving 19 bases between the germline ends. The CDR3: CASGSNRDDRQYF. For the CDR3, the DNA is TGTGCTAGTGGCTCCAACCGGGACGATAGACAGTATTTT.

This sequence joins TRBV27 and TRBJ2-1; unclear D gene. The germline V gene encodes CDR1 MNHEY and CDR2 SMNVEV (reference sequence). With 6 bases removed from V and 5 bases from J, the gap between germline ends came to 14 bases. The length of the CDR3 is 14 residues. Here the CDR3 reads CASRSRSGHNEQFF. In DNA form, the CDR3 reads TGTGCCAGCAGGTCGAGGTCAGGCCACAATGAGCAGTTCTTC.

The V and J genes are TRBV6-5 and TRBJ1-2; perhaps TRBD1 as D (6 bases). CDR1 and CDR2 from the germline V gene are MNHEY and SVGAGI. This CDR3 contains 12 residues. The V end lost 5 bases, the J end lost 8 bases, and 12 bases lay between the germline ends. The CDR3 here is CASSAVGGGYTF. For the CDR3, the DNA is TGTGCCAGCAGTGCCGTGGGGGGCGGCTACACCTTC.

V is TRBV4-1 and J is TRBJ1-3, with TRBD1 as a possible D gene (6 bases). V lost 4 bases, J lost 4 bases, and 23 bases lay in between. The CDR3 totals 18 residues. Germline CDR1 MGHRA, CDR2 YSYEKL. CDR3 residues: CASSLVHDGGLDGNTIYF. CDR3 DNA sequence: TGCGCCAGCAGCCTAGTCCACGATGGGGGGCTTGACGGAAACACCATATATTTT.

The rearrangement uses TRBV6-6 and TRBJ1-3; 7 bases fit TRBD1. The V segment lost 2 bases and the J segment 0 bases; nucleotides outside the gene matches: 1. The CDR3 sequence is 15 residues long. Per the germline V gene, CDR1 is MNHNY and CDR2 is SVGAGI (reference sequence). Here the CDR3 reads CASSYGQVSGNTIYF. CDR3 DNA: TGTGCCAGCAGTTACGGACAGGTCTCTGGAAACACCATATATTTT.